The 2 T cell receptor beta chains reported below all come from one sample, sequenced in a study of cytotoxic CD8 clonotypes in ibrutinib-treated CLL. TCRdb's copy holds only in-frame clones and misses some; the assay was immunoSEQ multiplex PCR. Of about 140,000 clones detected, 80% appear once; the ten largest clones hold 7.5% to 8%. Sequenced material: PBMCs, taken after 36 months of ibrutinib treatment. The receptors come from a human donor with chronic lymphocytic leukemia.

The V gene is TRBV5-1, the J gene TRBJ2-2; perhaps D is TRBD1 or TRBD2 (5 bases each). The CDR3 spans 16 residues. V was pared by 0 bases and J by 1 base, with 10 bases between. The germline V gene has CDR1 SGHRS and CDR2 YFSETQ. CDR3 bases: TGCGCCAGCAGCTTGGGTTGGGACGGGAACACCGGGGAGCTGTTTTTT. This encodes CASSLGWDGNTGELFF.

The gene calls are TRBV5-4 and TRBJ2-5, with no clear D. Trimming pared 0 bases from V and 6 bases from J, leaving 3 bases between. CDR1 and CDR2 from the germline V gene are SGHNT and YYREEE (reference sequence). This CDR3 is built from 11 residues. The CDR3 bases are TGTGCCAGCAGCTTGGGACAGACCCAGTACTTC. It yields the protein CASSLGQTQYF.